Presented here are 32 T cell receptor beta chains from one specimen sequenced in a study of shared clonotypes between healthy human individuals. Naive CD8 cells were CD45RO-negative, positively selected for CCR7, excluding terminally differentiated effector memory CD45RA+ cells. Clones were read by immunoSEQ multiplex PCR, and TCRdb kept only the in-frame ones, dropping some. The repertoire includes around 2,000,000 clones, approximately 95% of them detected once, and around 1% sits in the top ten. The sequenced sample consisted of naive CD8+ T cells sorted from blood. These receptor sequences come from a man between 18 and 29 years old in good health.

The CDR3 DNA follows: TGTGCCAGCAGCTTGGCTGCTTGGCGGGCACAAGTAGTTACGCAGTATTTT. This sequence encodes CASSLAAWRAQVVTQYF. V usage is TRBV5-4 and J usage is TRBJ2-3, with TRBD2 as a possible D gene (5 bases). With 0 bases removed from V and 8 bases from J, the gap between germline ends came to 22 bases. Germline V lookup: CDR1 SGHNT, CDR2 YYREEE (reference sequence). The CDR3 runs to 17 residues.

This chain uses TRBV19 with TRBJ2-2; 8 nucleotides line up with TRBD1. Germline assignment: CDR1 LNHDA and CDR2 SQIVND (reference sequence). The CDR3 sequence is 14 residues long. V lost 7 bases, J lost 6 bases, and 7 bases stayed unmatched. The chain's CDR3 is CASTYLQGAGELFF. In nucleotides, the CDR3 is TGTGCCAGTACCTACTTACAGGGGGCCGGGGAGCTGTTTTTT.

The chain links TRBV10-2 to TRBJ2-7; tentatively, D is TRBD2 (6 bases). Germline V CDR1 and CDR2: WSHSY, SAAADI. The CDR3 runs 15 residues. The V and J ends lost 4 bases and 9 bases respectively, with 22 bases between them. The CDR3 nucleotides read TGCGCCAGCAGTGGACAGCGGGTCTCCCTACGAGGGCAGTACTTC. Its translation is CASSGQRVSLRGQYF.

This clone was detected a few times. The V call is TRBV18, the J call TRBJ1-2; 9 bases are a match to TRBD1. J gave up 3 bases and V 4 bases, and 9 bases lay outside the gene matches. The CDR3 has 16 amino acids. Germline V gene sequence: CDR1 KGHSH, CDR2 LQKENI. The chain's CDR3 is CASSRDGTGRDYGYTF. The CDR3, as DNA: TGTGCCAGCTCACGAGACGGGACAGGGAGAGACTATGGCTACACCTTC.

The sample holds one count of this clone. V gene TRBV11-1 combines with J gene TRBJ1-1; D uncertain. The CDR3 is 12 residues long. V was cut by 5 bases and J by 1 base, with 5 bases left in between. CDR1 SGHAT and CDR2 FQDESV come from the germline V gene (reference sequence). The CDR3 here is CASSSWNTEAFF. The CDR3 DNA reads as TGTGCCAGCAGCAGCTGGAACACTGAAGCTTTCTTT.

V usage is TRBV10-3 and J usage is TRBJ1-1; D call uncertain. This CDR3 has 11 residues. Germline loops: CDR1 ENHRY, CDR2 SYGVKD. V was shortened by 0 bases and J by 11 bases, with 7 bases between the two germline ends. CDR3 coding DNA: TGTGCCATCAGTGAGTCTATCGGGGCTTTCTTT. Protein product: CAISESIGAFF.

This chain joins TRBV7-2 and TRBJ1-3; TRBD1 is a possible D gene (6 bases). Trimming took 2 bases from V and 3 from J, leaving 20 bases between them. Germline V gene sequence: CDR1 SGHTA, CDR2 FQGNSA. This CDR3 contains 18 residues. CDR3 amino acids: CASSLYGQGFLGGNTIYF. The CDR3 nucleotides are TGTGCCAGCAGCTTATACGGGCAGGGGTTTTTAGGTGGAAACACCATATATTTT.

The chain has TRBV7-3 and TRBJ2-2; 10 bases line up with TRBD2. CDR1 is SGHTA and CDR2 is FQGTGA in the germline V gene. The CDR3 length is 16 residues. Losses at the gene ends were 3 bases for V and 1 base for J; bases not matched to a gene: 2. This CDR3 reads CASSLPSGGNTGELFF. The CDR3 DNA is TGTGCCAGCAGCTTGCCTAGCGGGGGGAACACCGGGGAGCTGTTTTTT.

With respect to this clone: This sample also contains other DNA sequences that code for the same CDR3. The chain recombines TRBV15 with TRBJ2-7, with D unresolved. The CDR3 is 13 amino acids. CDR1 is LNHNV, CDR2 YYDKDF, per germline (reference sequence). The V end was cut by 1 base, the J end by 4 bases, with 8 bases between. CDR3 DNA: TGTGCCACCAGCAGAGGGGGATTATACGAGCAGTACTTC. Protein: CATSRGGLYEQYF.

About this clone itself: Other DNA sequences from this sample encode an identical CDR3 as well. This chain connects TRBV29-1 to TRBJ2-7; TRBD1 might be the D (5 bases). V lost 2 bases to trimming and J lost 0 bases, with 8 bases between them. Germline CDR1 is SQVTM and CDR2 is ANQGSEA. The CDR3 has 13 residues. The CDR3 sequence is CSVEPTDSYEQYF. The CDR3 region has the DNA TGCAGCGTTGAACCGACAGACTCCTACGAGCAGTACTTC.

CDR3 sequence reads: CASSLWARGVLNTEAFF. The CDR3 bases are TGTGCCAGCAGCTTATGGGCCCGGGGTGTGTTGAACACTGAAGCTTTCTTT. The rearrangement links TRBV13 to TRBJ1-1; D remains ambiguous. The CDR3 extends over 17 amino acids. CDR1 is PRHDT, CDR2 FYEKMQ, per germline (reference sequence). Trimming took 2 bases from V and 0 from J, leaving 16 bases between them.

The V gene is TRBV7-2, the J gene TRBJ1-4; 11 bases fit TRBD1. Germline V gene data show CDR1 as SGHTA and CDR2 as FQGNSA. The J segment lost 7 bases and the V segment lost 5 bases, leaving 6 bases of the junction unmatched. The CDR3 totals 15 residues. The CDR3: CASSMEGQGGEKLFF. CDR3 DNA: TGTGCCAGCAGCATGGAGGGACAGGGGGGTGAAAAACTGTTTTTT.

This rearrangement joins TRBV7-2 to TRBJ2-1, with D tentatively TRBD2 (7 bases). V was shortened by 5 bases and J by 4 bases, with 15 bases between the two germline ends. This CDR3 region has 15 residues. CDR1 SGHTA and CDR2 FQGNSA come from the germline V gene. The CDR3 sequence is CASSVGGGPYNEQFF. The DNA of the CDR3 is TGTGCCAGCAGCGTGGGCGGGGGCCCTTACAATGAGCAGTTCTTC.

V is TRBV9 and J is TRBJ2-3; D ambiguous. The V and J ends lost 2 bases and 4 bases respectively, with 14 bases between them. This CDR3 is built from 15 residues. Per germline, CDR1 SGDLS and CDR2 YYNGEE. CDR3 amino acids: CASSVGSYPSDTQYF. CDR3 in DNA: TGTGCCAGCAGCGTTGGAAGCTATCCGTCAGATACGCAGTATTTT.

J is TRBJ2-7 and V is TRBV19; 8 bases line up with TRBD1. The CDR3 covers 15 residues. V shed 3 bases, J shed 4 bases, and the junction held 8 bases outside the gene matches. Germline-derived CDR1 and CDR2 are LNHDA and SQIVND (reference sequence). CDR3 sequence reads: CASSIGTGIDYEQYF. In DNA, the CDR3 is TGTGCCAGTAGTATCGGGACAGGCATAGATTACGAGCAGTACTTC.

As to this clone: Different DNA sequences within this sample yield the same CDR3. This chain connects TRBV27 to TRBJ2-1; D tentatively reads TRBD1 or TRBD2 (5 bases each). CDR3 length equals 15 residues. The germline V and J ends were trimmed by 3 bases and 3 bases, with 12 bases remaining between them. CDR1 MNHEY and CDR2 SMNVEV come from the germline V gene (reference sequence). The CDR3 spells CASSFSGTLYNEQFF. Written as DNA, the CDR3 is TGTGCCAGCAGTTTTTCCGGGACCCTCTACAATGAGCAGTTCTTC.

This chain joins TRBV6-5 and TRBJ2-5; 7 nucleotides match TRBD1. V shed 5 bases, J shed 2 bases, and the junction held 8 bases outside the gene matches. Germline V gene lookup returns CDR1 MNHEY and CDR2 SVGAGI. The CDR3 contains 15 residues. The CDR3 DNA reads TGTGCCAGCAGTACGAACCCGGGACAGCAAGAGACCCAGTACTTC. Translating it yields CASSTNPGQQETQYF.

The V and J genes are TRBV4-1 and TRBJ2-6; D is perhaps TRBD2 (5 bases). Trimming removed 6 bases at V and 1 base at J, with 10 bases between. The CDR3 loop spans 15 amino acids. Germline V gene sequence: CDR1 MGHRA, CDR2 YSYEKL. The CDR3 DNA is TGCGCCAGCAGTCGACCGGGGTCTGGGGCCAACGTCCTGACTTTC. Translating it yields CASSRPGSGANVLTF.

The CDR3 protein is CASSQMGTGTSYEQYF. The DNA of the CDR3 is TGCGCCAGCAGCCAGATGGGGACGGGAACCAGCTACGAGCAGTACTTC. The rearrangement uses TRBV4-3 and TRBJ2-7; D possibly uses TRBD1 or TRBD2 (5 bases each). The CDR3 contains 16 residues. Germline CDR1 reads LGHNA; CDR2 reads YSLEER. Trimming took 3 bases from V and 3 from J, leaving 18 bases between them.

This chain connects TRBV28 to TRBJ2-2, with D tentatively TRBD1 or TRBD2 (5 bases each). Germline values: CDR1 MDHEN, CDR2 SYDVKM. V was clipped by 5 bases and J by 6 bases, with 22 bases between them. CDR3 length: 17 residues. In DNA form, the CDR3 reads TGTGCCAGCAGTCCTGTTGGGACGGATGTTCGGGCCGGGGAGCTGTTTTTT. Its protein product is CASSPVGTDVRAGELFF.

This clone was seen only once. V usage is TRBV7-6 and J usage is TRBJ2-3; D is undetermined. CDR3 length: 14 amino acids. CDR1 is SGHVS and CDR2 is FNYEAQ in the germline V gene. V lost 1 base and J 2 bases, leaving 7 bases between the germline ends. The CDR3 protein is CASSLGPLTDTQYF. CDR3 DNA: TGTGCCAGCAGCTTAGGGCCACTCACAGATACGCAGTATTTT.

This chain uses TRBV6-5 with TRBJ2-1, with 8 positions matching TRBD1. The germline V gene has CDR1 MNHEY and CDR2 SVGAGI. Unmatched junction bases numbered 8, after V lost 2 bases and J lost 8 bases. CDR3 length: 15 amino acids. In nucleotides, the CDR3 is TGTGCCAGCAGTTACGGGCAGGGGGCAGTAGATGAGCAGTTCTTC. Encoded protein: CASSYGQGAVDEQFF.

The chain carries TRBV28 and TRBJ1-4; D gene ambiguous. Trimming stripped 6 bases from V and 4 bases from J, with 15 bases between. There are 15 residues in the CDR3. CDR1 is MDHEN and CDR2 is SYDVKM in the germline V gene. CDR3 in amino acids: CASSLEGGFNEKLFF. The CDR3 region has the DNA TGTGCCAGCAGCCTCGAGGGTGGATTTAATGAAAAACTGTTTTTT.

For the CDR3, the DNA is TGTGCCAGCAGTGAGGGGACAGTCCATGGCTACACCTTC. This codes for CASSEGTVHGYTF. This chain uses TRBV2 with TRBJ1-2, with 7 bases matching TRBD1. Germline assignment: CDR1 SNHLY and CDR2 FYNNEI. The length of the CDR3 is 13 residues. V was clipped by 3 bases and J by 6 bases; unmatched bases: 4.

The CDR3 loop reads CASSYNNLWETQYF. The CDR3 nucleotides read TGTGCCAGCAGTTACAACAATCTGTGGGAGACCCAGTACTTC. This chain connects TRBV6-5 to TRBJ2-5, with D uncertain. This CDR3 is 14 amino acids long. V was cut by 2 bases and J by 5 bases, with 12 bases left in between. Germline V gene data show CDR1 as MNHEY and CDR2 as SVGAGI.

Note on this clone: Within the sample, other DNA sequences also encode this same CDR3. The chain uses TRBV11-2 and TRBJ2-7; maybe TRBD2 (6 bases). The germline V gene has CDR1 SGHAT and CDR2 FQNNGV. The CDR3 is made up of 13 amino acids. The germline V and J ends were trimmed by 1 base and 5 bases, with 9 bases remaining between them. This chain's CDR3 is CASSLVLANEQYF. The CDR3 nucleotides are TGTGCCAGCAGCTTAGTGCTAGCGAACGAGCAGTACTTC.

The chain uses TRBV19 and TRBJ2-7, with 10 bases matching TRBD2. Unmatched junction bases numbered 6, after V lost 5 bases and J lost 2 bases. Per the germline V gene, CDR1 is LNHDA and CDR2 is SQIVND (reference sequence). The CDR3 is 15 residues long. This CDR3 is CASSLTSGDTYEQYF. The CDR3 nucleotides are TGTGCCAGTAGTCTAACTAGCGGGGATACCTACGAGCAGTACTTC.

This clone was detected once. This chain uses TRBV4-1 with TRBJ2-3; TRBD1 might be the D (6 bases). The CDR3 length is 14 residues. V was shortened by 6 bases and J by 0 bases, with 10 bases between the two germline ends. Looked up from germline, CDR1 is MGHRA and CDR2 is YSYEKL. CDR3 bases: TGCGCCAGCAGACCTGGACAGAGCACAGATACGCAGTATTTT. Translated, it gives CASRPGQSTDTQYF.

A note on this clone: The sample contains more than one DNA sequence encoding this CDR3. The V gene is TRBV6-1, the J gene TRBJ2-7; D unclear. V was shortened by 2 bases and J by 0 bases, with 8 bases between the two germline ends. CDR3 length: 14 amino acids. Per germline, CDR1 MNHNS and CDR2 SASEGT. The CDR3 DNA sequence: TGTGCCAGCAGTGAATTAGGTAGCTCCTACGAGCAGTACTTC. This codes for CASSELGSSYEQYF.

This clone has just one count. The sample holds other DNA sequences that translate to the same CDR3. The chain links TRBV4-1 to TRBJ2-7; no firm D call. The CDR3 is 13 residues long. V was shortened by 0 bases and J by 4 bases, with 7 bases between the two germline ends. CDR1 and CDR2 from the germline V gene are MGHRA and YSYEKL. CDR3 DNA: TGCGCCAGCAGCCAAGACCTTGCTTACGAGCAGTACTTC. Translation: CASSQDLAYEQYF.

The chain couples TRBV7-3 to TRBJ2-1; 11 bases agree with TRBD2. V dropped 3 bases and J dropped 4; count of bases not matched to a gene: 8. Looked up from germline, CDR1 is SGHTA and CDR2 is FQGTGA. The CDR3 runs 17 residues. Written as DNA, the CDR3 is TGTGCCAGCAGCTTTTATAGCGGGGGGGCCGATTACAATGAGCAGTTCTTC. It is translated as CASSFYSGGADYNEQFF. Using reference TRBV7-3 and TRBJ2-1 for the parts outside the CDR3, the full variable domain is GAGVSQTPSNKVTEKGKYVELRCDPISGHTALYWYRQSLGQGPEFLIYFQGTGAADDSGLPNDRFFAVRPEGSVSTLKIQRTERGDSAVYLCASSFYSGGADYNEQFFGPGTRLTVL.

This chain connects TRBV10-3 to TRBJ1-3; D not resolved. V lost 6 bases and J lost 4, with 13 bases in between. This CDR3 contains 14 residues. In germline, CDR1 is ENHRY, CDR2 SYGVKD. The CDR3 DNA sequence: TGTGCCATCAGGGACCCGGCGGGGGGAAACACCATATATTTT. This gives the protein CAIRDPAGGNTIYF.